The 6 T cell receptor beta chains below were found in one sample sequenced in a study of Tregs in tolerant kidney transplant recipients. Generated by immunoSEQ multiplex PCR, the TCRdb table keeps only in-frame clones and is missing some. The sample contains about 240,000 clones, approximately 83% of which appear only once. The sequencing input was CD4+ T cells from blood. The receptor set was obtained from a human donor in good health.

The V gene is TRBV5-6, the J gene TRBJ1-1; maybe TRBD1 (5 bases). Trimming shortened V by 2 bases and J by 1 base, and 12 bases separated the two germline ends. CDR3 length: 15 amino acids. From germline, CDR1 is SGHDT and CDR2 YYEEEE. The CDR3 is CASSFGTGRNTEAFF. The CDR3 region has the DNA TGTGCCAGCAGCTTTGGGACGGGGAGGAACACTGAAGCTTTCTTT. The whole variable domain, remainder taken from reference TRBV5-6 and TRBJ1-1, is DAGVTQSPTHLIKTRGQQVTLRCSPKSGHDTVSWYQQALGQGPQFIFQYYEEEERQRGNFPDRFSGHQFPNYSSELNVNALLLGDSALYLCASSFGTGRNTEAFFGQGTRLTVV.

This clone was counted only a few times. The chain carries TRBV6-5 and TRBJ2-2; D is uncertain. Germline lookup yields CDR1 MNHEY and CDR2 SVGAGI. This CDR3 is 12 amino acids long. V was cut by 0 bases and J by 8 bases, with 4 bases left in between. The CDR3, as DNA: TGTGCCAGCAGTTACTCCTGGGGGGAGCTGTTTTTT. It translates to CASSYSWGELFF.

CDR3 loop: CASSLRDRAYEQYF. CDR3 sequence (DNA): TGCGCCAGCAGCTTAAGGGACAGAGCCTACGAGCAGTACTTC. The chain is built from TRBV5-1 and TRBJ2-7; 7 positions match TRBD1. V gave up 2 bases and J gave up 2 bases; unmatched junction bases: 4. Germline assignment: CDR1 SGHRS and CDR2 YFSETQ. This CDR3 is 14 amino acids long.

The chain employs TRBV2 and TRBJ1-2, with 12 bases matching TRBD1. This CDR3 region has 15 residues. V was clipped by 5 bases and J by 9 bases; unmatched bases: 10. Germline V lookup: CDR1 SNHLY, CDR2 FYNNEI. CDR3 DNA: TGTGCCAGCAGTACCTTGGGACAGGGGGCCTTTCGCTACACCTTC. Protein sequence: CASSTLGQGAFRYTF.

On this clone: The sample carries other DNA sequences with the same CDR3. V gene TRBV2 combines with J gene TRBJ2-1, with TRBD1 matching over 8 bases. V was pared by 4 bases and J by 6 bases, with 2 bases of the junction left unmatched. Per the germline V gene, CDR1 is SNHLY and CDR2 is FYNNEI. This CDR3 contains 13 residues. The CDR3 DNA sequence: TGTGCCAGCAGTGGGACAGGGAGCAATGAGCAGTTCTTC. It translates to CASSGTGSNEQFF.

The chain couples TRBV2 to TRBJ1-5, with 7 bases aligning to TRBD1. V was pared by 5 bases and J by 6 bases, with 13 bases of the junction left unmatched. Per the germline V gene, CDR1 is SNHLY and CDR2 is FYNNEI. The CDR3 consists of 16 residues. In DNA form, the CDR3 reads TGTGCCAGCAGTAGGGAGGGGGCTCTTCTCCGTCAGCCCCAGCATTTT. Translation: CASSREGALLRQPQHF.